The 32 T cell receptor beta chains reported below all come from one sample, sequenced in a study of siplizumab effects on memory and regulatory T cells. TCRdb keeps only in-frame clones here, not all; method: immunoSEQ multiplex PCR. The data show roughly 110,000 clones, around 93% seen once. The sequencing sample was made of non-Treg CD4+ T cells sorted from blood. These receptors were taken from a human donor in good health.

This rearrangement joins TRBV5-1 to TRBJ2-3, with 7 bases matching TRBD2. The CDR3 has 14 amino acids. Trimming at V came to 5 bases and at J to 2 bases, leaving 5 bases not matched to a gene. Germline V lookup: CDR1 SGHRS, CDR2 YFSETQ. CDR3 nucleotides: TGCGCCAGCAGTGGGGGGGAAGTCACAGATACGCAGTATTTT. This codes for CASSGGEVTDTQYF.

This sequence joins TRBV18 and TRBJ1-3, with 7 bases identical to TRBD1. V dropped 1 base and J dropped 2; count of bases not matched to a gene: 5. Per germline, CDR1 KGHSH and CDR2 LQKENI. CDR3 length equals 16 residues. The CDR3 DNA sequence: TGTGCCAGCTCACCACTTCTACAGGGGACTGGAAACACCATATATTTT. As protein: CASSPLLQGTGNTIYF.

The V call is TRBV5-1, the J call TRBJ2-2, with D uncertain. CDR3 length: 13 amino acids. Trimming cost V 1 base and J 4 bases, with 5 bases left between them. In germline, CDR1 is SGHRS, CDR2 YFSETQ. The CDR3: CASSLIGTGELFF. The CDR3 nucleotides are TGCGCCAGCAGCTTGATAGGCACCGGGGAGCTGTTTTTT.

This chain connects TRBV10-2 to TRBJ1-4, with a tentative D call TRBD1 (6 bases). The CDR3 extends over 14 amino acids. Looked up from germline, CDR1 is WSHSY and CDR2 is SAAADI. The germline V and J ends were trimmed by 5 bases and 4 bases, with 11 bases remaining between them. CDR3 nucleotide sequence: TGCGCCAGCAGTCAACAGGGCCTTAATGAAAAACTGTTTTTT. This codes for CASSQQGLNEKLFF.

This clone was detected once. This chain connects TRBV10-3 to TRBJ2-7, with D perhaps given as TRBD1 or TRBD2 (5 bases each). V shed 10 bases and J shed 2 bases, with 18 bases lying between them. This CDR3 comprises 14 residues. Germline loops: CDR1 ENHRY, CDR2 SYGVKD. Here the CDR3 reads CASPGPLVAYEQYF. In DNA form, the CDR3 reads TGTGCCAGCCCGGGACCGCTGGTGGCCTACGAGCAGTACTTC.

Only one count was recorded for this clone. The chain is built from TRBV28 and TRBJ1-5; D remains ambiguous. Germline values: CDR1 MDHEN, CDR2 SYDVKM. This CDR3 is 16 amino acids long. The ends were cut back, 2 bases at V and 2 bases at J, with 13 bases in the middle. The CDR3 loop is CASSLPVTGGNQPQHF. CDR3 DNA sequence: TGTGCCAGCAGTTTACCCGTCACGGGAGGCAATCAGCCCCAGCATTTT.

This clone turned up a few times. V is TRBV11-2 and J is TRBJ1-5; a possible D gene is TRBD1 (5 bases). CDR1 is SGHAT and CDR2 is FQNNGV in the germline V gene. This CDR3 is 16 amino acids long. Trimming stripped 6 bases from V and 1 base from J, with 16 bases between. The CDR3 sequence is CASSKNQGLSNQPQHF. CDR3 DNA: TGTGCCAGCAGTAAGAACCAGGGTCTGAGCAATCAGCCCCAGCATTTT.

V is TRBV6-6 and J is TRBJ2-1; D is unclear. Trimming removed 2 bases at V and 0 bases at J, with 11 bases between. CDR1 is MNHNY, CDR2 SVGAGI, per germline (reference sequence). The CDR3 consists of 16 residues. The chain's CDR3 is CASSYVGRSSYNEQFF. CDR3 bases: TGTGCCAGCAGTTACGTAGGCCGAAGCTCCTACAATGAGCAGTTCTTC.

The rearrangement joins TRBV11-2 to TRBJ1-4; D is unresolved. Deletions cut 1 base from V and 0 bases from J, with 12 bases between. The CDR3 is made up of 17 amino acids. Germline values: CDR1 SGHAT, CDR2 FQNNGV. This chain's CDR3 is CASSLGRGMATNEKLFF. The CDR3 DNA is TGTGCCAGCAGCTTAGGGCGGGGTATGGCAACTAATGAAAAACTGTTTTTT.

The chain couples TRBV6-5 to TRBJ1-5; D is unclear. Per germline, CDR1 MNHEY and CDR2 SVGAGI. Trimming stripped 6 bases from V and 4 bases from J, with 10 bases between. The CDR3 is made up of 13 amino acids. In DNA form, the CDR3 reads TGTGCCAGCAGCCCGAACGATAATCAGCCCCAGCATTTT. Translated: CASSPNDNQPQHF.

The chain joins TRBV19 to TRBJ1-5; D ambiguous. Per the germline V gene, CDR1 is LNHDA and CDR2 is SQIVND (reference sequence). Trimming took off 6 bases at V and 0 bases at J, with 12 bases between the two ends. The CDR3 runs to 15 residues. CDR3 loop: CASSRPGISNQPQHF. The CDR3 coding sequence is TGTGCCAGTAGCCGACCGGGAATTAGCAATCAGCCCCAGCATTTT.

This clone is a singleton in its sample. V usage is TRBV6-5 and J usage is TRBJ1-3; tentatively, D is TRBD1 (5 bases). Germline-derived CDR1 and CDR2 are MNHEY and SVGAGI. The CDR3 is 16 amino acids. Between the trimmed V and J ends, which lost 2 bases and 2 bases, there was a span of 13 bases. The CDR3 nucleotides read TGTGCCAGCAGTTACGGGGCAGGAACGACTGGAAACACCATATATTTT. It codes for CASSYGAGTTGNTIYF.

This chain connects TRBV6-6 to TRBJ2-5; the D is unclear. The DNA end lines up better with TRBJ2-7; the J call may be wrong. Germline assignment: CDR1 MNHNY and CDR2 SVGAGI (reference sequence). The CDR3 length is 14 residues. CDR3 protein: CASSYVQASYEQYF. CDR3 in DNA: TGTGCCAGCAGTTACGTGCAGGCCTCCTACGAGCAGTACTTC.

The rearrangement joins TRBV4-3 to TRBJ1-3; possible D gene TRBD1, 5 bases. Trimming pared 1 base from V and 1 base from J, leaving 11 bases between. The V gene's germline CDR1 is LGHNA and CDR2 YSLEER. The CDR3 is 16 amino acids. This CDR3 reads CASSQASGVSGNTIYF. CDR3 in DNA: TGCGCCAGCAGCCAAGCGTCGGGGGTATCTGGAAACACCATATATTTT.

V usage is TRBV13 and J usage is TRBJ1-3; D is perhaps TRBD1 (6 bases). V dropped 5 bases and J dropped 7 bases, with 18 bases sitting between them. This CDR3 has 15 residues. Germline V CDR1 and CDR2: PRHDT, FYEKMQ (reference sequence). CDR3 in amino acids: CASSPQGSPPNTIYF. The CDR3 DNA is TGTGCCAGCAGCCCACAGGGAAGTCCCCCCAACACCATATATTTT.

The chain carries TRBV7-9 and TRBJ1-1, with D maybe TRBD1 (5 bases). CDR3 length: 14 residues. Trimming left V 2 bases short and J 4 bases short, with 11 bases between. Germline CDR1 is SEHNR and CDR2 is FQNEAQ (reference sequence). The CDR3 region is CASSLILGVTEAFF. DNA of the CDR3: TGTGCCAGCAGCTTAATATTGGGGGTCACTGAAGCTTTCTTT.

The chain couples TRBV2 to TRBJ2-6, with a weak D call TRBD1 (5 bases). Per germline, CDR1 SNHLY and CDR2 FYNNEI. Trimming stripped 5 bases from V and 0 bases from J, with 17 bases between. The CDR3 is 18 residues long. In DNA, the CDR3 is TGTGCCAGCAGTTCACAGATAGACAGACCCTCTGGGGCCAACGTCCTGACTTTC. Amino acid sequence: CASSSQIDRPSGANVLTF.

A single count supports this clone. This sequence joins TRBV4-1 and TRBJ2-7, with 9 bases matching TRBD1. The CDR3 contains 16 residues. Trimming took 1 base from V and 2 from J; bases not matched to a gene: 6. CDR1 is MGHRA, CDR2 YSYEKL, per germline. CDR3: CASSQVFGTGPYEQYF. Written as DNA, the CDR3 is TGCGCCAGCAGCCAAGTATTTGGGACAGGGCCCTACGAGCAGTACTTC.

The chain carries TRBV6-5 and TRBJ2-7, with D maybe TRBD2 (6 bases). The CDR3 consists of 14 residues. Germline lookup yields CDR1 MNHEY and CDR2 SVGAGI. V lost 6 bases and J 1 base, leaving 13 bases between the germline ends. CDR3 loop: CASRSSGRSYEQYF. The CDR3 region has the DNA TGTGCCAGCAGATCCTCCGGGAGATCCTACGAGCAGTACTTC.

The chain recombines TRBV12-5 with TRBJ1-2; D call uncertain. The V gene lost 2 bases and the J gene lost 7 bases, with 8 bases spanning the gap. CDR3 length equals 12 residues. CDR1 is LGHNT, CDR2 FRNRAP, per germline. Here the CDR3 DNA reads TGTGCTAGTGGTTTGCCGCCGGGTGGCTACACCTTC. Translated: CASGLPPGGYTF.

The chain links TRBV5-1 to TRBJ2-2; D not resolved. The CDR3 has 13 residues. V was pared by 4 bases and J by 2 bases, with 6 bases between. Germline V gene sequence: CDR1 SGHRS, CDR2 YFSETQ. The CDR3 region is CASSPPNTGELFF. CDR3 bases: TGCGCCAGCAGCCCTCCAAACACCGGGGAGCTGTTTTTT.

The chain has TRBV6-1 and TRBJ2-3; either TRBD1 or TRBD2 may supply D (6 bases each). With 6 bases removed from V and 6 bases from J, the gap between germline ends came to 19 bases. Per the germline V gene, CDR1 is MNHNS and CDR2 is SASEGT. This CDR3 has 15 amino acids. CDR3 in amino acids: CASSPGGGVRDTQYF. CDR3 in DNA: TGTGCCAGCAGCCCCGGGGGCGGCGTCCGGGATACGCAGTATTTT.

The chain has TRBV4-1 and TRBJ2-3; D is unclear. The CDR3 length is 13 residues. The ends were cut back, 6 bases at V and 0 bases at J, with 7 bases in the middle. CDR1 is MGHRA and CDR2 is YSYEKL in the germline V gene. The CDR3 bases are TGCGCCAGCAGACGTTCTAGCACAGATACGCAGTATTTT. Translation gives CASRRSSTDTQYF.

The gene calls are TRBV6-1 and TRBJ2-2; 8 bases map to TRBD1. The V and J ends lost 11 bases and 6 bases, in that order; junction bases with no gene match: 8. Germline V gene data show CDR1 as MNHNS and CDR2 as SASEGT. This CDR3 has 13 residues. This CDR3 is CAGGQGIAGELFF. For the CDR3, the DNA is TGTGCCGGTGGACAGGGTATCGCCGGGGAGCTGTTTTTT.

V and J are TRBV18 and TRBJ1-1; 9 bases line up with TRBD1. This CDR3 spans 17 amino acids. In germline, CDR1 is KGHSH, CDR2 LQKENI. V shed 3 bases, J shed 7 bases, and the junction held 15 bases outside the gene matches. The CDR3 sequence is CASSPNTIRTGEGEAFF. The CDR3 DNA sequence: TGTGCCAGCTCACCGAATACTATACGGACAGGGGAAGGTGAAGCTTTCTTT.

The chain recombines TRBV7-8 with TRBJ1-5, with TRBD1 matching over 8 bases. The V gene's germline CDR1 is SGHVS and CDR2 FQNEAQ. The J segment lost 4 bases and the V segment lost 5 bases, leaving 1 base of the junction unmatched. CDR3 length equals 13 residues. This CDR3 is CASSGQGNQPQHF. CDR3 sequence (DNA): TGTGCCAGCAGCGGACAGGGTAATCAGCCCCAGCATTTT. The entire variable domain, with the rest obtained from reference TRBV7-8 and TRBJ1-5, is as follows: GAGVSQSPRYKVAKRGQDVALRCDPISGHVSLFWYQQALGQGPEFLTYFQNEAQLDKSGLPSDRFFAERPEGSVSTLKIQRTQQEDSAVYLCASSGQGNQPQHFGDGTRLSIL.

The rearrangement links TRBV19 to TRBJ1-6; possible D gene TRBD1, 5 bases. This CDR3 has 12 amino acids. The germline V and J ends were trimmed by 4 bases and 7 bases, with 5 bases remaining between them. Looked up from germline, CDR1 is LNHDA and CDR2 is SQIVND (reference sequence). The CDR3 region has the DNA TGTGCCAGTAGTAACAGGAATTCACCCCTCCACTTT. Translated: CASSNRNSPLHF.

The J gene is TRBJ2-3, the V gene TRBV10-3; 8 bases line up with TRBD1. J gave up 10 bases and V 3 bases, and 3 bases lay outside the gene matches. Germline V CDR1 and CDR2: ENHRY, SYGVKD. The CDR3 consists of 12 residues. This CDR3 is CAISDGQGSQYF. The CDR3 DNA sequence: TGTGCCATCAGTGACGGACAGGGCTCGCAGTATTTT.

The chain employs TRBV19 and TRBJ2-1; maybe TRBD2 (5 bases). The germline V gene has CDR1 LNHDA and CDR2 SQIVND (reference sequence). The CDR3 is 14 residues long. Trimming took 2 bases from V and 7 from J, leaving 12 bases between them. The CDR3 nucleotides are TGTGCCAGTAGTATACCGACGGGAACGAATGAGCAGTTCTTC. Residues: CASSIPTGTNEQFF.

This sequence joins TRBV4-3 and TRBJ2-2; D possibly uses TRBD1 or TRBD2 (5 bases each). V was cut by 1 base and J by 3 bases, with 12 bases left in between. This CDR3 is 16 amino acids long. Germline V gene sequence: CDR1 LGHNA, CDR2 YSLEER. The CDR3 DNA is TGCGCCAGCAGCCAAGCGGGACGAGCCGACACCGGGGAGCTGTTTTTT. The encoded protein is CASSQAGRADTGELFF.

The chain is built from TRBV6-7 and TRBJ2-7; 8 bases fit TRBD2. TRBV6-7 is an ORF for which the function is uncertain. The CDR3 loop spans 16 amino acids. The V segment lost 4 bases and the J segment 0 bases; nucleotides outside the gene matches: 8. This chain's CDR3 is CASSLILAGCSYEQYF. CDR3 bases: TGTGCCAGCAGTTTGATTTTAGCGGGGTGCTCCTACGAGCAGTACTTC.

The DNA for the CDR3 is TGTGCCAGCAGCTTCTCGGACAGAAACACTGAAGCTTTCTTT. Amino acid sequence: CASSFSDRNTEAFF. The chain has TRBV7-2 and TRBJ1-1, with D possibly being TRBD1 (6 bases). Trimming removed 3 bases at V and 2 bases at J, with 10 bases between. There are 14 residues in the CDR3. Germline CDR1 and CDR2: SGHTA and FQGNSA. Combining the CDR3 with reference TRBV7-2 and TRBJ1-1 gives the whole variable domain GAGVSQSPSNKVTEKGKDVELRCDPISGHTALYWYRQSLGQGLEFLIYFQGNSAPDKSGLPSDRFSAERTGGSVSTLTIQRTQQEDSAVYLCASSFSDRNTEAFFGQGTRLTVV.